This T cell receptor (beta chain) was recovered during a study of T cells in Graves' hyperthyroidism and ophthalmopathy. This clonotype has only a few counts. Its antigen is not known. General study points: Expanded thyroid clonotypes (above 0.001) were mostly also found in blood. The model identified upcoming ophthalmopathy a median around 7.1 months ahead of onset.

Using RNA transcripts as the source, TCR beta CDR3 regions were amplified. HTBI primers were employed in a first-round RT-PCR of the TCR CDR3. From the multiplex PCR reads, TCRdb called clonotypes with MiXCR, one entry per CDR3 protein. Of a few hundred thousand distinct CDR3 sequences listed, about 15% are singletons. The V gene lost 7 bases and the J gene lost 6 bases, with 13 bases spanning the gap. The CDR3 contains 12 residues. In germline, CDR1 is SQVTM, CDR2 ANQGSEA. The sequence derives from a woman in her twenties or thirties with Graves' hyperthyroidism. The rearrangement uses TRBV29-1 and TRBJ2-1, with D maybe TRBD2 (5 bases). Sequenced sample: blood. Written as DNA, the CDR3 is TGCAGCGCCGAGGGAGAGCCCAATGAGCAGTTCTTC. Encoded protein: CSAEGEPNEQFF.